Below, 9 T cell receptor beta chains from the same sample are listed, as sequenced in a study of T cell responses to AZD1222 COVID-19 vaccine. TCRdb's table, derived via immunoSEQ multiplex PCR, lists solely in-frame clones and lacks some. Here the sample spans tens of thousands of clones, around 90% being singletons. Sample: peripheral blood, taken 28 days after the second AZD1222 dose. The origin of the receptors is an adult who received the AZD1222 COVID-19 vaccine.

In this sample, this clone turned up once. J is TRBJ2-7 and V is TRBV7-2; 8 positions agree with TRBD2. V trimming: 2 bases; J trimming: 2 bases; junction bases outside the gene matches: 5. Germline CDR1 is SGHTA and CDR2 is FQGNSA. This CDR3 has 15 residues. CDR3 in DNA: TGTGCCAGCAGCTTATTACCGGGGGGGCCCTACGAGCAGTACTTC. Protein product: CASSLLPGGPYEQYF.

The chain combines TRBV14 with TRBJ1-1, with D perhaps TRBD1 (5 bases). The germline V and J ends were trimmed by 3 bases and 7 bases, with 21 bases remaining between them. This CDR3 comprises 16 residues. Germline assignment: CDR1 SGHDN and CDR2 FVKESK. This chain's CDR3 is CASSHRETSYAHEAFF. CDR3 nucleotides: TGTGCCAGCAGCCACAGGGAGACCTCCTACGCCCATGAAGCTTTCTTT.

The gene calls are TRBV10-1 and TRBJ2-1, with 10 bases that match TRBD1. Germline V CDR1 and CDR2: WNHNN, SYGVQD (reference sequence). Germline trimming cut 4 bases from V and 6 bases from J; bases unmatched to any gene: 9. The CDR3 is 16 residues long. Written as DNA, the CDR3 is TGCGCCAGCAGTGTCGCCGGGACAGGGGCCTGCAATGAGCAGTTCTTC. Translating it yields CASSVAGTGACNEQFF.

This clone has only one observation. This chain uses TRBV29-1 with TRBJ2-5; no clear D gene. V lost 5 bases and J lost 0, with 10 bases in between. The CDR3 contains 13 residues. CDR1 and CDR2 (germline): SQVTM, ANQGSEA. This chain's CDR3 is CSVKSRDQETQYF. CDR3 bases: TGCAGCGTTAAAAGCCGGGACCAAGAGACCCAGTACTTC. Looking up the rest from reference TRBV29-1 and TRBJ2-5 gives the full variable domain: SAVISQKPSRDICQRGTSLTIQCQVDSQVTMMFWYRQQPGQSLTLIATANQGSEATYESGFVIDKFPISRPNLTFSTLTVSNMSPEDSSIYLCSVKSRDQETQYFGPGTRLLVL.

This chain connects TRBV11-2 to TRBJ1-1, with D possibly matching TRBD1 (6 bases). The CDR3 totals 14 residues. Germline V gene data show CDR1 as SGHAT and CDR2 as FQNNGV. Trimming removed 8 bases at V and 2 bases at J, with 15 bases between. CDR3 loop: CASGVMGGNTEAFF. The CDR3 DNA follows: TGTGCCAGCGGCGTCATGGGGGGCAACACTGAAGCTTTCTTT. The full variable domain, in which reference TRBV11-2 and TRBJ1-1 provide the parts outside the CDR3, is EAGVAQSPRYKIIEKRQSVAFWCNPISGHATLYWYQQILGQGPKLLIQFQNNGVVDDSQLPKDRFSAERLKGVDSTLKIQPAKLEDSAVYLCASGVMGGNTEAFFGQGTRLTVV.

The V gene is TRBV3-1 (or the pseudogene TRBV3-2), the J gene TRBJ2-7; possibly TRBD2 for D (5 bases). V was cut by 2 bases and J by 0 bases, with 11 bases left in between. The CDR3 is made up of 15 amino acids. Per germline, CDR1 LGHDT and CDR2 YNNKEL (reference sequence). CDR3 amino acids: CASSQYEGISYEQYF. The CDR3, as DNA: TGTGCCAGCAGCCAATATGAGGGTATCTCCTACGAGCAGTACTTC.

The chain carries TRBV18 and TRBJ2-1; no firm D call. Trimming took 3 bases from V and 0 from J, leaving 9 bases between them. The CDR3 contains 15 residues. CDR1 is KGHSH, CDR2 LQKENI, per germline. The DNA for the CDR3 is TGTGCCAGCTCACCCTCAGAGAGCTCCTACAATGAGCAGTTCTTC. Protein product: CASSPSESSYNEQFF.

This clone was seen once. The gene calls are TRBV4-1 and TRBJ1-1; D is perhaps TRBD1 (6 bases). The germline V gene encodes CDR1 MGHRA and CDR2 YSYEKL. The CDR3 spans 14 residues. Trimming pared 6 bases from V and 0 bases from J, leaving 11 bases between. CDR3 region: CASSLRDMNTEAFF. CDR3 bases: TGCGCCAGCAGTCTCAGGGACATGAACACTGAAGCTTTCTTT.

This clone was observed a single time. This chain connects TRBV3-1 (or the pseudogene TRBV3-2) to TRBJ1-4, with D maybe TRBD1 (6 bases). V was pared by 6 bases and J by 7 bases, with 15 bases between. The germline gives CDR1 LGHDT, CDR2 YNNKEL (reference sequence). The CDR3 is made up of 14 amino acids. CDR3 in amino acids: CASRTTGQGEKLFF. The CDR3 bases are TGTGCCAGCAGGACGACAGGCCAGGGTGAAAAACTGTTTTTT.